Presented here are 9 T cell receptor beta chains from one specimen sequenced in a study of cytomegalovirus exposure and HLA in healthy donors. Here immunoSEQ multiplex PCR was the method, and the copy in TCRdb shows in-frame clones only, minus some. The data hold about 130,000 clones, with roughly 87% observed a single time. The sequencing sample was made of PBMCs. All receptors come from a woman aged 18-29 years in good health and CMV-seronegative.

This clone has just a few counts. This chain links TRBV29-1 with TRBJ1-2, with D perhaps TRBD1 (5 bases). The germline V gene encodes CDR1 SQVTM and CDR2 ANQGSEA. The CDR3 length is 11 residues. Trimming removed 6 bases from V and 5 bases from J, with 10 bases in between. The CDR3 bases are TGCAGCGTCTTACAGGATTATGGCTACACCTTC. As protein: CSVLQDYGYTF.

This chain uses TRBV19 with TRBJ1-6; 8 bases are a match to TRBD1. V was pared by 7 bases and J by 9 bases, with 17 bases of the junction left unmatched. The CDR3 runs 17 residues. Germline V gene sequence: CDR1 LNHDA, CDR2 SQIVND (reference sequence). CDR3 sequence reads: CASTNQRPGQVFSPLHF. DNA for the CDR3: TGTGCCAGTACTAACCAGCGGCCGGGACAGGTGTTTTCACCCCTCCACTTT.

The rearrangement links TRBV29-1 to TRBJ2-1; D unresolved. In germline, CDR1 is SQVTM, CDR2 ANQGSEA. The CDR3 length is 14 residues. V shed 5 bases and J shed 5 bases, with 16 bases lying between them. The CDR3 here is CSVFLSLSDNEQFF. The CDR3 DNA follows: TGCAGCGTTTTTCTTAGCCTTTCAGACAATGAGCAGTTCTTC.

The V gene is TRBV5-8, the J gene TRBJ1-5; D is undetermined. The CDR3 length is 13 residues. Germline V gene data show CDR1 as SGHTS and CDR2 as YDEGEE. Deletions cut 1 base from V and 4 bases from J, with 6 bases between. CDR3 sequence reads: CASSLRGNQPQHF. Written as DNA, the CDR3 is TGTGCCAGCAGCTTGCGCGGAAATCAGCCCCAGCATTTT.

The chain carries TRBV30 and TRBJ1-4, with TRBD1 as a possible D gene (5 bases). Germline CDR1 reads GTSNPN; CDR2 reads SVGIG (reference sequence). V was shortened by 3 bases and J by 3 bases, with 17 bases between the two germline ends. The CDR3 extends over 16 amino acids. The DNA of the CDR3 is TGTGCCTGGAGCGGCTTGGGGGGGATCCCTAATGAAAAACTGTTTTTT. Encoded protein: CAWSGLGGIPNEKLFF.

V gene TRBV6-1 combines with J gene TRBJ1-2; 8 positions agree with TRBD1. The CDR3 sequence is 14 residues long. Germline assignment: CDR1 MNHNS and CDR2 SASEGT. V was pared by 6 bases and J by 4 bases, with 7 bases of the junction left unmatched. This CDR3 is CASSPGTGFYGYTF. As DNA, the CDR3 is TGTGCCAGCAGCCCAGGGACAGGCTTCTATGGCTACACCTTC.

This rearrangement joins TRBV28 to TRBJ2-7; D may be TRBD2 (6 bases). Trimming removed 10 bases at V and 0 bases at J, with 13 bases between. From germline, CDR1 is MDHEN and CDR2 SYDVKM. This CDR3 has 13 residues. As DNA, the CDR3 is TGTGCCATCATAGCGGCACACTCCTACGAGCAGTACTTC. Amino acid sequence: CAIIAAHSYEQYF. The full variable domain, with the rest looked up from reference TRBV28 and TRBJ2-7, is DVKVTQSSRYLVKRTGEKVFLECVQDMDHENMFWYRQDPGLGLRLIYFSYDVKMKEKGDIPEGYSVSREKKERFSLILESASTNQTSMYLCAIIAAHSYEQYFGPGTRLTVT.

This chain connects TRBV6-1 to TRBJ1-1; weak D call: TRBD1 (6 bases). V was shortened by 11 bases and J by 3 bases, with 16 bases between the two germline ends. Germline V lookup: CDR1 MNHNS, CDR2 SASEGT. There are 13 residues in the CDR3. The CDR3 nucleotides read TGTGCCTGCCTTCGGACAGACCACACTGAAGCTTTCTTT. Translating it yields CACLRTDHTEAFF.

The chain recombines TRBV27 with TRBJ2-3, with TRBD1 matching 8 bases. Germline assignment: CDR1 MNHEY and CDR2 SMNVEV (reference sequence). V lost 5 bases and J lost 4; bases outside the gene matches: 5. The CDR3 has 14 residues. Here the CDR3 reads CASSAQTGADTQYF. The CDR3 DNA reads TGTGCCAGCAGTGCCCAGACAGGGGCAGATACGCAGTATTTT.